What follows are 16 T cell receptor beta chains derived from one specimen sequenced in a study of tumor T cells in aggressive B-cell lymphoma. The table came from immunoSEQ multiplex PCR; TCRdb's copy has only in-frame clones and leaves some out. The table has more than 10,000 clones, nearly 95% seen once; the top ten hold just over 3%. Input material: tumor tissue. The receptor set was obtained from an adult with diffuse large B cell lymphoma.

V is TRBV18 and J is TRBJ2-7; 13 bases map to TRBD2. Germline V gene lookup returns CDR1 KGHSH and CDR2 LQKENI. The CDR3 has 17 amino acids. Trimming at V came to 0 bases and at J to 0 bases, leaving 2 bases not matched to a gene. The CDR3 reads CASSPPLAGGYSYEQYF. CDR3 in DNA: TGTGCCAGCTCACCACCACTAGCGGGGGGGTACTCCTACGAGCAGTACTTC. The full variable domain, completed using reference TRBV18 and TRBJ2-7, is NAGVMQNPRHLVRRRGQEARLRCSPMKGHSHVYWYRQLPEEGLKFMVYLQKENIIDESGMPKERFSAEFPKEGPSILRIQQVVRGDSAAYFCASSPPLAGGYSYEQYFGPGTRLTVT.

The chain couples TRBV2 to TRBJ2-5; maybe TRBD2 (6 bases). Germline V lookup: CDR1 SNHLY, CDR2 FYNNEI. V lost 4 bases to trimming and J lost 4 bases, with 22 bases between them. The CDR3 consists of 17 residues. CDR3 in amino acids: CASSARLGGSRGETQYF. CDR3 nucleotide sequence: TGTGCCAGCAGTGCTCGATTAGGAGGGTCCCGTGGAGAGACCCAGTACTTC. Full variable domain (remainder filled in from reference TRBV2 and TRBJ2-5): EPEVTQTPSHQVTQMGQEVILRCVPISNHLYFYWYRQILGQKVEFLVSFYNNEISEKSEIFDDQFSVERPDGSNFTLKIRSTKLEDSAMYFCASSARLGGSRGETQYFGPGTRLLVL.

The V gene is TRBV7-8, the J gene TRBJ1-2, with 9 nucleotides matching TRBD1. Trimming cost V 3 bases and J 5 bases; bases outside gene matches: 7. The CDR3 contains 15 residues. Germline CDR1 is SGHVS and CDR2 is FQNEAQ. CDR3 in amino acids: CASSLGQGSGYGYTF. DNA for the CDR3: TGTGCCAGCAGCTTGGGACAGGGAAGTGGGTATGGCTACACCTTC.

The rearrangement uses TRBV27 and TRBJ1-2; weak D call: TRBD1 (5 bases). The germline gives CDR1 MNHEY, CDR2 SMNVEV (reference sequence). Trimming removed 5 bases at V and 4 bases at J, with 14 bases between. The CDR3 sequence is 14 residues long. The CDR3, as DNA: TGTGCCAGCAGTCCCGGGGGGGTGGCCTATGGCTACACCTTC. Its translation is CASSPGGVAYGYTF.

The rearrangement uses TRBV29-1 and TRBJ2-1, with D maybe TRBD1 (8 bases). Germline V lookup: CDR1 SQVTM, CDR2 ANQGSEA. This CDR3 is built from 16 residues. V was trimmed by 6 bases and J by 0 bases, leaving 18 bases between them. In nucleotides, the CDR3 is TGCAGCGTGGGAGGGGAGGACAGGGCCTCCTACAATGAGCAGTTCTTC. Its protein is CSVGGEDRASYNEQFF.

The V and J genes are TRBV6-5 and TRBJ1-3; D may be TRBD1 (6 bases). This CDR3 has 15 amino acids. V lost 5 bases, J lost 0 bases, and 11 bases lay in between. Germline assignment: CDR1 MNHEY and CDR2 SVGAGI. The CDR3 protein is CASSPTGSSGNTIYF. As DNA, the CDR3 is TGTGCCAGCAGTCCAACAGGGAGCTCTGGAAACACCATATATTTT.

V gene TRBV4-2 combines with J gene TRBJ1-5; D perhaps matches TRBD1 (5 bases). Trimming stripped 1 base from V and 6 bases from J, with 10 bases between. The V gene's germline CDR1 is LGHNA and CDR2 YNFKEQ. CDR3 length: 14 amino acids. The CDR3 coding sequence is TGTGCCAGCAGCCAAGGGAACGGGGGTCAGCCCCAGCATTTT. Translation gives CASSQGNGGQPQHF.

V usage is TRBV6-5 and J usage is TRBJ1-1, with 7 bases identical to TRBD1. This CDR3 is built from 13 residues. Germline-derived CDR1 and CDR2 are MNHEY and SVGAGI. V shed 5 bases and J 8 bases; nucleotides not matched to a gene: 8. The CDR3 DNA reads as TGTGCCAGCAGTGATACGCCGGGACAGGAAGCTTTCTTT. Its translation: CASSDTPGQEAFF.

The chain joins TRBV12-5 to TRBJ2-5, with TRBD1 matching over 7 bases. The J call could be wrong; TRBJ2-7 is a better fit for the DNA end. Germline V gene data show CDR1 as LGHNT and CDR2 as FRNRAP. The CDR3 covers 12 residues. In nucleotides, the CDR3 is TGTGCTAGTGGTTGGGACAGAGGCGAGCAGTACTTC. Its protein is CASGWDRGEQYF.

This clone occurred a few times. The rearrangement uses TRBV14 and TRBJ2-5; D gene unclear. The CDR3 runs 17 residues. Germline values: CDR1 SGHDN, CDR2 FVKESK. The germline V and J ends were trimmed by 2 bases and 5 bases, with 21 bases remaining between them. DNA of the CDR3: TGTGCCAGCAGCCAAACCGTCGGCGGCGTGTCATGGGAGACCCAGTACTTC. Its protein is CASSQTVGGVSWETQYF.

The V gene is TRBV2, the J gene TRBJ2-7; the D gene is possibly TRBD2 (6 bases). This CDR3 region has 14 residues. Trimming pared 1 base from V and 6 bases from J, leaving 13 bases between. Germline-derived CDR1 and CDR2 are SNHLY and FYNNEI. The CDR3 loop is CASSEVRGEGEQYF. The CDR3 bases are TGTGCCAGCAGTGAAGTGCGGGGTGAAGGCGAGCAGTACTTC. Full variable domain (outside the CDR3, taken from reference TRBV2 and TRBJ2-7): EPEVTQTPSHQVTQMGQEVILRCVPISNHLYFYWYRQILGQKVEFLVSFYNNEISEKSEIFDDQFSVERPDGSNFTLKIRSTKLEDSAMYFCASSEVRGEGEQYFGPGTRLTVT.

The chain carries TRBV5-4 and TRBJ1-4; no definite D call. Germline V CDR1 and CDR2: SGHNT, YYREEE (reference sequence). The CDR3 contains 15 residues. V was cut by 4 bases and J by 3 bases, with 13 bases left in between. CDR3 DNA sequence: TGTGCCAGCAGCCCGGGTGGCGAGTCTAATGAAAAACTGTTTTTT. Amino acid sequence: CASSPGGESNEKLFF.

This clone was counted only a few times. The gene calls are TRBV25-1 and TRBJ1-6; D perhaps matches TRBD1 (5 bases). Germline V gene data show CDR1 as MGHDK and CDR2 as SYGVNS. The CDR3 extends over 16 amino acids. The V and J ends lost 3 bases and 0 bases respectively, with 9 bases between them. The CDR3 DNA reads TGTGCCAGCAGTGACGACAGTTACTCCTATAATTCACCCCTCCACTTT. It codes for CASSDDSYSYNSPLHF.

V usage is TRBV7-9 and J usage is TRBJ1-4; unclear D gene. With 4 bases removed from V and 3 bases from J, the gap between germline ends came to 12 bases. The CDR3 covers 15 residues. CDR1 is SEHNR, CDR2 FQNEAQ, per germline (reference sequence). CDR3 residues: CASSSERRPNEKLFF. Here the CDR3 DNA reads TGTGCCAGCAGCTCCGAACGGAGGCCTAATGAAAAACTGTTTTTT. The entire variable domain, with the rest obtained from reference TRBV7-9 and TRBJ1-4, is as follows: DTGVSQNPRHKITKRGQNVTFRCDPISEHNRLYWYRQTLGQGPEFLTYFQNEAQLEKSRLLSDRFSAERPKGSFSTLEIQRTEQGDSAMYLCASSSERRPNEKLFFGSGTQLSVL.

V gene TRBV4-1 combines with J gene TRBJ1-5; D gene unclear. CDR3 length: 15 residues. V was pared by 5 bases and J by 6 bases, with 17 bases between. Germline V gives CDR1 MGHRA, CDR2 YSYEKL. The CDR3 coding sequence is TGCGCCAGCAGCGTAAGAGTGGGTGGCGGTCAGCCCCAGCATTTT. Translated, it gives CASSVRVGGGQPQHF.

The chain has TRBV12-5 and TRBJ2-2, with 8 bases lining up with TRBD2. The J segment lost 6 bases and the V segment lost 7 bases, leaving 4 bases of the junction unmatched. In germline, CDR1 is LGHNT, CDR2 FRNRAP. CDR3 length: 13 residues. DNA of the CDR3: TGTGCTAGTGCCCGGGAGGGTTCCGGGGAGCTGTTTTTT. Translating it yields CASAREGSGELFF.